Shown below are 4 T cell receptor beta chains from a single sample sequenced in a study of T cell responses to AZD1222 COVID-19 vaccine (dated by TCRdb to about 2021). The sample's time point, from its label and the paper: about 28 days (+/-7) after the second vaccine dose. Taken with the paper, the label for treatment or condition translates to: meningococcal conjugate vaccine given as trial control. Libraries were constructed by the immunoSEQ multiplex PCR assay. TCRdb retrieved this table from immuneACCESS and kept in-frame rearrangements only. Not all clones are present; in checked studies, unresolved V genes account for under half, and no reason is known for the remainder. A total of approximately 150,000 clones appear in this sample, around 90% of them only once. The ten biggest clones cover 4% to 4.5% of the sample. Material: peripheral blood, obtained 28 days after the second dose of the MenACWY control vaccine. The receptor set was obtained from an adult who received the MenACWY meningococcal vaccine as a control.

The V gene is TRBV11-2, the J gene TRBJ1-2; D may be TRBD1 (5 bases). V dropped 1 base and J dropped 8 bases, with 14 bases sitting between them. Germline V gene data show CDR1 as SGHAT and CDR2 as FQNNGV. CDR3 length equals 14 residues. CDR3 sequence: CASSLVSTERGYTF. The DNA of the CDR3 is TGTGCCAGCAGCTTAGTATCGACAGAGAGAGGCTACACCTTC.

V and J are TRBV5-1 and TRBJ2-1; either TRBD1 or TRBD2 may supply D (6 bases each). V was shortened by 4 bases and J by 10 bases, with 18 bases between the two germline ends. CDR1 and CDR2 (germline): SGHRS, YFSETQ. The CDR3 extends over 14 amino acids. The CDR3 is CASSLGQTGGEQFF. CDR3 sequence (DNA): TGCGCCAGCAGCCTTGGACAGACTGGGGGGGAGCAGTTCTTC.

The chain carries TRBV11-2 and TRBJ1-1, with no clear D. Between the trimmed V and J ends, which lost 3 bases and 5 bases, there was a span of 10 bases. Looked up from germline, CDR1 is SGHAT and CDR2 is FQNNGV. CDR3 length: 13 residues. The CDR3 here is CASSFNGRTEAFF. CDR3 coding DNA: TGTGCCAGCAGCTTTAACGGGAGAACTGAAGCTTTCTTT.

The V call is TRBV19, the J call TRBJ1-1; D is unresolved. CDR3 length equals 15 residues. Trimming left V 1 base short and J 2 bases short, with 11 bases between. CDR1 is LNHDA, CDR2 SQIVND, per germline (reference sequence). The CDR3 DNA follows: TGTGCCAGTAGTATAGTCCGGAAACTAAACACTGAAGCTTTCTTT. Translating gives CASSIVRKLNTEAFF.